The 32 T cell receptor beta chains below come from one sample, sequenced in a study of CXCR3-negative and CXCR3-positive naive CD8 T cells. General study findings and limits: CXCR3-positive naive cells carried more hydrophobic TRB CDR3s than CXCR3-negative naive cells did.

No antigens are known for them. In preparing the TRB cDNA libraries, 5' RACE with UMI labels was used. TCRdb reprocessed the 5' RACE reads, keeping one entry per CDR3 protein, no DNA. The ten most abundant clones cover around 0.44% of a sample with around 140,000 distinct CDR3 sequences. Sequencing was carried out using naive CXCR3+ CD8+ T cells from blood. Subset denoted: CD45RO-CCR7+CD27+CD95- naive CD8+ T cells expressing CXCR3 (TNR3+). All receptors come from a human donor in good health. Some clones in this sample may be carry-over from other donors' samples.

The V call is TRBV2, the J call TRBJ2-3. Germline values: CDR1 SNHLY, CDR2 FYNNEI. CDR3 size: 14 residues. The CDR3 loop reads CASREGTSADTQYF.

The chain links TRBV4-3 to TRBJ2-1; TCRdb calls TRBD2, which cannot be checked without DNA. The CDR3 has 16 residues. In germline, CDR1 is LGHNA, CDR2 YSLEER. This chain's CDR3 is CASSQDGAAGYNEQFF.

The rearrangement links TRBV7-8 to TRBJ1-5. This CDR3 contains 15 residues. Germline V gene sequence: CDR1 SGHVS, CDR2 FQNEAQ. CDR3 sequence: CASSPLSGSNQPQHF. The variable domain in full, with the rest retrieved from reference TRBV7-8 and TRBJ1-5, is GAGVSQSPRYKVAKRGQDVALRCDPISGHVSLFWYQQALGQGPEFLTYFQNEAQLDKSGLPSDRFFAERPEGSVSTLKIQRTQQEDSAVYLCASSPLSGSNQPQHFGDGTRLSIL.

This sequence joins TRBV20-1 and TRBJ2-7; TCRdb's assignment of TRBD1 cannot be checked, as there is no DNA. Germline CDR1 and CDR2: DFQATT and SNEGSKA (reference sequence). This CDR3 contains 16 residues. The CDR3 protein is CSAIGQGSPFFYEQYF.

The chain joins TRBV3-1 to TRBJ2-5; TCRdb indicates TRBD1, and absent DNA this call remains unverified. The CDR3 length is 16 residues. CDR1 is LGHDT, CDR2 YNNKEL, per germline (reference sequence). The CDR3 loop reads CASSQDDRANQETQYF.

This rearrangement joins TRBV28 to TRBJ2-3. The CDR3 covers 15 residues. Germline-derived CDR1 and CDR2 are MDHEN and SYDVKM. CDR3: CASSLRLASTDTQYF.

This chain connects TRBV28 to TRBJ1-5; as DNA is missing, the TRBD1 call by TCRdb cannot be tested. The CDR3 runs to 15 residues. Germline V lookup: CDR1 MDHEN, CDR2 SYDVKM. The CDR3 region is CASTDGAYSNQPQHF.

The chain is built from TRBV7-9 and TRBJ1-5; lacking DNA, the TRBD1 call made by TCRdb goes unchecked. Germline values: CDR1 SEHNR, CDR2 FQNEAQ (reference sequence). The CDR3 extends over 14 amino acids. The CDR3 protein is CASSPGRKNQPQHF.

The J gene is TRBJ2-5, the V gene TRBV5-1; absent DNA, TCRdb's TRBD2 call cannot be checked. Germline V gives CDR1 SGHRS, CDR2 YFSETQ. The CDR3 contains 15 residues. This chain's CDR3 is CASRDSGGPKETQYF.

The chain carries TRBV29-1 and TRBJ2-1; TCRdb designates TRBD2, a call that cannot be tested without DNA. The CDR3 runs 13 residues. Germline lookup yields CDR1 SQVTM and CDR2 ANQGSEA. CDR3 region: CSVVGRMNNEQFF.

The genes are TRBV7-2 and TRBJ2-5; TCRdb outputs TRBD2, but without DNA this stays unchecked. Germline values: CDR1 SGHTA, CDR2 FQGNSA. The CDR3 length is 15 residues. CDR3 sequence reads: CASSSGGGAGETQYF.

The J gene is TRBJ2-3, the V gene TRBV7-9; the TCRdb call, TRBD1, lacks DNA for checking. The germline CDR1 and CDR2 sequences are SEHNR and FQNEAQ (reference sequence). The CDR3 extends over 16 amino acids. CDR3 region: CASSFPQGISTDTQYF.

This chain connects TRBV29-1 to TRBJ1-1; without DNA, the TCRdb call of TRBD1 cannot be checked. CDR3 size: 12 residues. Germline-derived CDR1 and CDR2 are SQVTM and ANQGSEA. The CDR3 spells CSVGTGNTEAFF.

V usage is TRBV28 and J usage is TRBJ1-6. CDR3 length: 17 amino acids. Germline CDR1 reads MDHEN; CDR2 reads SYDVKM. The CDR3 loop reads CASSFPFVGGINSPLHF.

This chain links TRBV6-5 with TRBJ2-7; TCRdb gives TRBD2 as the D gene, but with no DNA this cannot be confirmed. The CDR3 extends over 12 amino acids. CDR1 MNHEY and CDR2 SVGAGI come from the germline V gene. The chain's CDR3 is CASATLPAEQYF.

The chain combines TRBV19 with TRBJ1-1. The CDR3 consists of 13 residues. The germline CDR1 and CDR2 sequences are LNHDA and SQIVND (reference sequence). Here the CDR3 reads CASNFGVNTEAFF.

The V and J genes are TRBV29-1 and TRBJ2-3; TCRdb selects TRBD2, and the lack of DNA leaves this call unchecked. The CDR3 sequence is 13 residues long. Germline CDR1 and CDR2: SQVTM and ANQGSEA. The CDR3 spells CSVMEGGEDTQYF.

The V call is TRBV6-4, the J call TRBJ1-5; TCRdb picks TRBD1, but there is no DNA to check that call. The germline V gene encodes CDR1 MRHNA and CDR2 SNTAGT. The CDR3 sequence is 17 residues long. CDR3 amino acids: CASRDRGPPIYNQPQHF.

The V call is TRBV6-2 or TRBV6-3, the J call TRBJ1-1. Per the germline V gene, CDR1 is MNHEY and CDR2 is SVGEGT. CDR3 size: 12 residues. The CDR3: CASSYLGTEAFF.

The chain recombines TRBV11-3 with TRBJ2-1; lacking DNA, the TRBD1 call made by TCRdb goes unchecked. CDR1 and CDR2 (germline): SGHNT, YENEEA. There are 15 residues in the CDR3. This CDR3 is CASSAFSGARDEQFF.

J is TRBJ1-1 and V is TRBV4-3; TCRdb picks TRBD1, but there is no DNA to check that call. The CDR3 is 15 amino acids. The germline gives CDR1 LGHNA, CDR2 YSLEER. CDR3 residues: CASSLRAGANTEAFF.

The chain employs TRBV7-9 and TRBJ2-7; TCRdb lists TRBD1, though no DNA is available to test this call. The CDR3 runs to 15 residues. CDR1 and CDR2 (germline): SEHNR, FQNEAQ (reference sequence). Here the CDR3 reads CASSLGRGQTYEQYF. The full variable domain, its missing parts supplied by reference TRBV7-9 and TRBJ2-7, is DTGVSQNPRHKITKRGQNVTFRCDPISEHNRLYWYRQTLGQGPEFLTYFQNEAQLEKSRLLSDRFSAERPKGSFSTLEIQRTEQGDSAMYLCASSLGRGQTYEQYFGPGTRLTVT.

The chain joins TRBV5-1 to TRBJ1-1; TCRdb outputs TRBD1, but without DNA this stays unchecked. There are 16 residues in the CDR3. Germline lookup yields CDR1 SGHRS and CDR2 YFSETQ. CDR3 sequence: CASSPGLDRGYTEAFF.

The rearrangement uses TRBV29-1 and TRBJ2-1. CDR3 length equals 13 residues. Germline CDR1 reads SQVTM; CDR2 reads ANQGSEA. The CDR3: CSVESTYSNEQFF.

This sequence joins TRBV20-1 and TRBJ2-7; TCRdb picks TRBD1, but there is no DNA to check that call. The CDR3 totals 13 residues. The V gene's germline CDR1 is DFQATT and CDR2 SNEGSKA (reference sequence). This CDR3 reads CSARGRLPYEQYF.

The V call is TRBV25-1, the J call TRBJ2-5. Germline V lookup: CDR1 MGHDK, CDR2 SYGVNS. The CDR3 length is 12 residues. The CDR3: CASSLGEETQYF.

V gene TRBV7-9 combines with J gene TRBJ2-7. CDR3 length: 16 amino acids. The germline gives CDR1 SEHNR, CDR2 FQNEAQ (reference sequence). The CDR3 sequence: CASSLTFGDEAYEQYF.

This rearrangement joins TRBV5-6 to TRBJ2-5. Germline V lookup: CDR1 SGHDT, CDR2 YYEEEE. The CDR3 covers 15 residues. CDR3 amino acids: CASSLVRRYQETQYF. Drawing the rest from reference TRBV5-6 and TRBJ2-5, the complete variable domain is DAGVTQSPTHLIKTRGQQVTLRCSPKSGHDTVSWYQQALGQGPQFIFQYYEEEERQRGNFPDRFSGHQFPNYSSELNVNALLLGDSALYLCASSLVRRYQETQYFGPGTRLLVL.

J is TRBJ2-1 and V is TRBV5-1; TCRdb gives TRBD1 as the D gene, but with no DNA this cannot be confirmed. The CDR3 has 12 amino acids. Germline V gene sequence: CDR1 SGHRS, CDR2 YFSETQ. CDR3 in amino acids: CASSLAGRDGFF.

V gene TRBV19 combines with J gene TRBJ1-1. This CDR3 spans 14 amino acids. CDR1 and CDR2 from the germline V gene are LNHDA and SQIVND (reference sequence). The CDR3 loop reads CASSIVGPNTEAFF.

The J gene is TRBJ1-2, the V gene TRBV5-6; without DNA, the TCRdb call of TRBD1 cannot be checked. The CDR3 runs 14 residues. Germline CDR1 is SGHDT and CDR2 is YYEEEE. This CDR3 reads CASSLGQANYGYTF.

The gene calls are TRBV29-1 and TRBJ1-2; the TRBD1 assignment by TCRdb is unverifiable without DNA. Germline CDR1 is SQVTM and CDR2 is ANQGSEA. There are 13 residues in the CDR3. The CDR3 reads CSVGGRGGRGYTF. The whole variable domain, remainder taken from reference TRBV29-1 and TRBJ1-2, is SAVISQKPSRDICQRGTSLTIQCQVDSQVTMMFWYRQQPGQSLTLIATANQGSEATYESGFVIDKFPISRPNLTFSTLTVSNMSPEDSSIYLCSVGGRGGRGYTFGSGTRLTVV.